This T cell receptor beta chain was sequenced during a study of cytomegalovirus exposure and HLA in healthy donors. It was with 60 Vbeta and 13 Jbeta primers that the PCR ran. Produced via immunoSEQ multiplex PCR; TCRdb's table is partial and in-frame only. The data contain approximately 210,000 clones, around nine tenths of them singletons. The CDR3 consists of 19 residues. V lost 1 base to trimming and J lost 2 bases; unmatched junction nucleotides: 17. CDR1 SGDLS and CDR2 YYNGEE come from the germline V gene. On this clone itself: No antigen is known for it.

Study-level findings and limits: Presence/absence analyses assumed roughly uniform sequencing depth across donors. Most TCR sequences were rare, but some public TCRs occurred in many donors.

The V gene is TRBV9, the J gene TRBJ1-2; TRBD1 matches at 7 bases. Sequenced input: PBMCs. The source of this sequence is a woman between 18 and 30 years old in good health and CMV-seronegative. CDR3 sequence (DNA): TGTGCCAGCAGCGTATTCGCCCAACCTACAGGGGACCCAAACTATGGCTACACCTTC. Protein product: CASSVFAQPTGDPNYGYTF.